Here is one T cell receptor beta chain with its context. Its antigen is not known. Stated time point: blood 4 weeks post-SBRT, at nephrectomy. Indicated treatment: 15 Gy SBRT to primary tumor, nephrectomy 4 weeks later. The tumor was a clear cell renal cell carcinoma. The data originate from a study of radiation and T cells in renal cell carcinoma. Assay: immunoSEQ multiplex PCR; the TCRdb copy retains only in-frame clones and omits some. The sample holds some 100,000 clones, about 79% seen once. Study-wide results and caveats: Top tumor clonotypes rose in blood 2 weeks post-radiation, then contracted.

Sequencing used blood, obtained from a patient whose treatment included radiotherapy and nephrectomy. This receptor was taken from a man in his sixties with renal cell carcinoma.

The CDR3 sequence: CASSHRDRVNNEQFF. CDR3 nucleotides: TGTGCCAGCAGTCACCGGGACAGGGTGAATAATGAGCAGTTCTTC. This chain joins TRBV27 and TRBJ2-1; TRBD1 aligns across 9 bases. After removal of 5 bases from V and 7 bases from J, the junction contained 9 bases not matched to a gene. Germline V lookup: CDR1 MNHEY, CDR2 SMNVEV (reference sequence). This CDR3 is 15 amino acids long.